The clone carrying this TCR beta chain has a handful of counts. Its antigen is as yet unknown. Repertoires were generated with immunoSEQ multiplex PCR, while TCRdb's copy carries only in-frame clones and drops some. This table holds about 70,000 clones, around 77% found once. This sample was included in a study of vaccination effects on CD4 cells after COVID-19. Study information: CD4+ T cells specific for antigen were expanded with viral peptide pools by the ViraFEST assay before sequencing. Participants received two doses of either the BNT162b2 or mRNA-1273 vaccine.

The ends were cut back, 3 bases at V and 7 bases at J, with 12 bases in the middle. Germline CDR1 is MDHEN and CDR2 is SYDVKM. The CDR3 totals 14 residues. Cultured cells yielded isolated CD4+ T cells after 10 to 11 days. Each culture had half its medium swapped for IL-2 medium on days 3 and 7. This sequence was found in a human donor who received a COVID-19 vaccine. The chain is built from TRBV28 and TRBJ1-4; the D gene is possibly TRBD1 (5 bases). The material was CD4+ T cells from PBMCs cultured without peptide, obtained before COVID-19 vaccination. Here the CDR3 reads CASSFSPGREKLFF. CDR3 bases: TGTGCCAGCAGTTTTTCCCCAGGGCGTGAAAAACTGTTTTTT.